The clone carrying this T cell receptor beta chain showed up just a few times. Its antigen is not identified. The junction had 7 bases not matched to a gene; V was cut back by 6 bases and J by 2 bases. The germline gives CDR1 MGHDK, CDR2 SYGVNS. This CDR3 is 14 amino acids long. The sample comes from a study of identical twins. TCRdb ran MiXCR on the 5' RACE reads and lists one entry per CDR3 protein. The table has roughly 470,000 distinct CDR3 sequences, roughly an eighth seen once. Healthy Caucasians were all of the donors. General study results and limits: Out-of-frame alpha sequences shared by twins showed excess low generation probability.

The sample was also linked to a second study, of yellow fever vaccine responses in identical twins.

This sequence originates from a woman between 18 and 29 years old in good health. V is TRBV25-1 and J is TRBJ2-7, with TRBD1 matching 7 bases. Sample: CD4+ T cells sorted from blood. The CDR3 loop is CASRSWDSTYEQYF. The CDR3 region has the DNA TGTGCCAGCAGATCCTGGGACAGCACCTACGAGCAGTACTTC.